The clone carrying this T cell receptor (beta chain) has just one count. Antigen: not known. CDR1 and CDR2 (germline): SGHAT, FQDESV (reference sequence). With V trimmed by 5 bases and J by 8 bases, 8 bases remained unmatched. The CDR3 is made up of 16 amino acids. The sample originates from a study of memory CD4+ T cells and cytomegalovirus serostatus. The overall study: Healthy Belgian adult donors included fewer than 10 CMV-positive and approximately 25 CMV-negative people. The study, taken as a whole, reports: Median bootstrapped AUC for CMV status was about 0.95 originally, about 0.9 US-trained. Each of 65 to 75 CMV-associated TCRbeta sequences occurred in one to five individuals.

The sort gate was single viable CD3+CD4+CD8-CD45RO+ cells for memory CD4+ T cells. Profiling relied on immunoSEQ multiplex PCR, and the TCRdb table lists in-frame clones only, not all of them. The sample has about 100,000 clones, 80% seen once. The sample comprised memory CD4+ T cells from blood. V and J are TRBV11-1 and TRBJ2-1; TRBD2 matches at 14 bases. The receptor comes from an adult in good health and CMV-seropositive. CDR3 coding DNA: TGTGCCAGCAGCCCGGGACTAGCGGGAGAAGTCGATGAGCAGTTCTTC. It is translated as CASSPGLAGEVDEQFF.